This passage covers 13 T cell receptor beta chains from one sample sequenced in a study of blood T cell repertoires in COVID-19. Produced via immunoSEQ multiplex PCR; TCRdb's table is partial and in-frame only. The table records over 45,000 clones, 77% of them present only once. Sequenced material: peripheral blood. The receptors were sampled from a human donor with active or convalescent COVID-19. The donor label of this sample is uncertain.

The genes are TRBV7-8 and TRBJ2-3; TRBD2 agrees at 7 bases. The ends lost 5 bases at V and 0 bases at J; junction bases unmatched: 11. The CDR3 is 17 residues long. CDR1 and CDR2 (germline): SGHVS, FQNEAQ. CDR3 protein: CASSPPSGGGSTDTQYF. The CDR3 DNA follows: TGTGCCAGCAGCCCCCCCTCGGGAGGAGGGAGCACAGATACGCAGTATTTT.

This clone was counted once. The germline gene is not matched at one end of the junction; a read error may be the cause. V is TRBV28 and J is TRBJ2-7; a possible D gene is TRBD2 (5 bases). The CDR3 length is 12 residues. Germline CDR1 is MDHEN and CDR2 is SYDVKM. CDR3 sequence reads: CASSNQRTGDGF. CDR3 DNA: TGTGCCAGCAGCAACCAGCGGACCGGGGATGGCTTC. The whole variable domain, filled in from reference TRBV28 and TRBJ2-7, reads DVKVTQSSRYLVKRTGEKVFLECVQDMDHENMFWYRQDPGLGLRLIYFSYDVKMKEKGDIPEGYSVSREKKERFSLILESASTNQTSMYLCASSNQRTGDGFGPGTRLTVT.

The V gene is TRBV19, the J gene TRBJ2-5; TRBD2 aligns across 13 bases. The CDR3 length is 15 residues. Germline CDR1 reads LNHDA; CDR2 reads SQIVND (reference sequence). This CDR3 reads CACQTSGRARETQYF. In nucleotides, the CDR3 is TGTGCGTGTCAAACTAGCGGGAGGGCCCGGGAGACCCAGTACTTC.

A single count supports this clone. The chain couples TRBV24-1 to TRBJ2-3; 9 bases are a match to TRBD1. CDR3 size: 16 residues. The junction had 10 bases not matched to a gene; V was cut back by 3 bases and J by 7 bases. Germline-derived CDR1 and CDR2 are KGHDR and SFDVKD. In DNA, the CDR3 is TGTGCCACCAGTGATAACGGACAGGGGACACCGTATACGCAGTATTTT. This encodes CATSDNGQGTPYTQYF.

J is TRBJ2-7 and V is TRBV3-1 (or the pseudogene TRBV3-2); 16 bases agree with TRBD2. V trimming: 4 bases; J trimming: 4 bases; junction bases outside the gene matches: 4. This CDR3 has 16 amino acids. Germline CDR1 reads LGHDT; CDR2 reads YNNKEL (reference sequence). The CDR3 nucleotides read TGTGCCAGCAGCCGGGGACTAGCGGGAGGGGGGTACGAGCAGTACTTC. Translated: CASSRGLAGGGYEQYF.

This clone was seen more than once but under ten times. The chain employs TRBV11-3 and TRBJ2-7, with D possibly matching TRBD2 (6 bases). There are 13 residues in the CDR3. The germline gives CDR1 SGHNT, CDR2 YENEEA. With 3 bases removed from V and 6 bases from J, the gap between germline ends came to 12 bases. This chain's CDR3 is CASSFPGEAEQYF. The DNA for the CDR3 is TGTGCCAGCAGCTTTCCGGGAGAAGCCGAGCAGTACTTC.

The gene calls are TRBV23-1 and TRBJ1-2, with unresolved D. TRBV23-1 is an open reading frame, and its role is uncertain. The CDR3 runs to 16 residues. Trimming removed 8 bases from V and 1 base from J, with 20 bases in between. CDR3 loop: CASSQGPWADNYGYTF. Here the CDR3 DNA reads TGCGCCAGCTCTCAAGGTCCGTGGGCTGATAACTATGGCTACACCTTC.

The V gene is TRBV5-4, the J gene TRBJ2-7; D ambiguous. V dropped 2 bases and J dropped 6 bases, with 18 bases sitting between them. Germline CDR1 reads SGHNT; CDR2 reads YYREEE (reference sequence). The CDR3 consists of 15 residues. In DNA, the CDR3 is TGTGCCAGCAGCTTACGGAGCTTTACCTTTGCCGAGCAGTACTTC. Its protein is CASSLRSFTFAEQYF.

Of note for this clone: This sample includes further DNA sequences coding for the same CDR3. This chain connects TRBV5-1 to TRBJ2-3; unclear D gene. Germline-derived CDR1 and CDR2 are SGHRS and YFSETQ. V shed 4 bases and J shed 0 bases, with 3 bases lying between them. The CDR3 extends over 12 amino acids. As DNA, the CDR3 is TGCGCCAGCAGCCCTAGCACAGATACGCAGTATTTT. Amino acids: CASSPSTDTQYF.

The rearrangement links TRBV2 to TRBJ2-2; D is ambiguous. V was trimmed by 6 bases and J by 4 bases, leaving 9 bases between them. Germline lookup yields CDR1 SNHLY and CDR2 FYNNEI. The CDR3 is 13 residues long. CDR3 bases: TGTGCCAGCAGCCTTCTGTTCACCGGGGAGCTGTTTTTT. Its protein is CASSLLFTGELFF.

The V and J genes are TRBV5-1 and TRBJ2-3; 9 positions match TRBD2. After removal of 3 bases from V and 1 base from J, the junction contained 0 bases not matched to a gene. The germline V gene has CDR1 SGHRS and CDR2 YFSETQ. The length of the CDR3 is 14 residues. The CDR3 DNA reads TGCGCCAGCAGCTGGACTAGCGGCACAGATACGCAGTATTTT. Its protein is CASSWTSGTDTQYF.

This clone came up once. The rearrangement uses TRBV11-1 and TRBJ2-2; D gene ambiguous. The CDR3 length is 12 residues. The V gene's germline CDR1 is SGHAT and CDR2 FQDESV (reference sequence). V lost 7 bases and J 7 bases, leaving 10 bases between the germline ends. Here the CDR3 DNA reads TGTGCCAGCACCGCCCCGAGCGGGGAGCTGTTTTTT. Translation: CASTAPSGELFF.

The chain couples TRBV7-9 to TRBJ2-1; 7 bases are a match to TRBD2. J lost 7 bases, V lost 0 bases, and 15 bases had no gene match. Per germline, CDR1 SEHNR and CDR2 FQNEAQ (reference sequence). This CDR3 spans 18 amino acids. CDR3 bases: TGTGCCAGCAGCTTAGCCGGGAGGATAGGGGTGGTAAGGAATGAGCAGTTCTTC. Translation: CASSLAGRIGVVRNEQFF.